This TCR beta chain was identified during a study of blood T cell repertoires in COVID-19. How the authors handled the data: Nucleated cell number was recorded as an estimate derived from reference gene primer amplification. Clones were sequenced by immunoSEQ multiplex PCR, and TCRdb holds only the in-frame ones, with some missing. V and J calls and clone size are copied from that table; D and trimming were computed from the DNA. The repertoire consists of 250,000 to 350,000 clones, with 75% to 90% occurring once and the leading ten covering roughly 0.8%. Losses at the gene ends were 1 base for V and 5 bases for J; bases not matched to a gene: 9. The CDR3 is 16 amino acids. Germline V gene sequence: CDR1 KGHSH, CDR2 LQKENI.

The source is a man aged 25 to 45 with acute or convalescent COVID-19. This chain links TRBV18 with TRBJ1-1, with 8 bases identical to TRBD1. The sample was peripheral blood. The CDR3: CASSPRQGPGGTEAFF. The CDR3 nucleotides are TGTGCCAGCTCACCACGACAGGGGCCAGGGGGGACTGAAGCTTTCTTT.